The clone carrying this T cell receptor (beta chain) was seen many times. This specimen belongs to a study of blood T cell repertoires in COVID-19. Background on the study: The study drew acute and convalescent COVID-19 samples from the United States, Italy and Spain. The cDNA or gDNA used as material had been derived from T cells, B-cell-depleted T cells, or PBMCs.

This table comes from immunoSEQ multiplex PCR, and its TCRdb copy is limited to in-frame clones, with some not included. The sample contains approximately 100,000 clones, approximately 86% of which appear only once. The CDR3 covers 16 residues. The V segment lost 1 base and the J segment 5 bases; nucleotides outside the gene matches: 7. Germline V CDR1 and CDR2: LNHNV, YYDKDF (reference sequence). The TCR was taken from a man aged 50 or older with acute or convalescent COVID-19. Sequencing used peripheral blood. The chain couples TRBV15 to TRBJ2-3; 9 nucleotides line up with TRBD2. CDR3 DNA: TGTGCCACCAGCAGAGGTTCTAGCGGGAATATAGATACGCAGTATTTT. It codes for CATSRGSSGNIDTQYF. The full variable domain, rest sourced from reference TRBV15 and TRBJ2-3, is DAMVIQNPRYQVTQFGKPVTLSCSQTLNHNVMYWYQQKSSQAPKLLFHYYDKDFNNEADTPDNFQSRRPNTSFCFLDIRSPGLGDTAMYLCATSRGSSGNIDTQYFGPGTRLTVL.